The 7 T cell receptor beta chains reported below all come from one sample, sequenced in a study of vaccination and CD4 T cells after COVID-19. The Oncomine TCR Beta short-read assay sequenced DNA from cultured CD4+ T cells. One entry per CDR3 protein, called by TCRdb with MiXCR from the PCR reads. The sample lists under 9,500 distinct CDR3 sequences, 50% to 70% occurring once. The treatment denotes: roughly 10-day PBMC culture with coronavirus spike peptide pools or control peptides (ViraFEST assay). Antigen specificity for these receptors is unknown. Specimen: CD4+ T cells from blood, cultured in vitro. The receptors derive from a human donor who had recovered from COVID-19.

A few counts support this clonotype. The CDR3 is CASSDPAPSGANVLTF. DNA of the CDR3: TGTGCCAGCAGTGACCCGGCCCCCTCTGGGGCCAACGTCCTGACTTTC. The rearrangement links TRBV6-2 or TRBV6-3 to TRBJ2-6; D gene uncertain. V gave up 5 bases and J gave up 0 bases, with 11 bases separating them. Germline assignment: CDR1 MNHEY and CDR2 SVGEGT. The CDR3 loop spans 16 amino acids.

The chain has TRBV12-3 or TRBV12-4 and TRBJ2-7, with D possibly TRBD2 on 6 matching bases. V was shortened by 3 bases and J by 6 bases, with 12 bases between the two germline ends. The length of the CDR3 is 13 residues. The CDR3 spells CASSLGLGGEQYF. The DNA of the CDR3 is TGTGCCAGCAGTTTGGGTCTGGGGGGCGAGCAGTACTTC.

J is TRBJ1-1 and V is TRBV6-5; 7 bases align to TRBD1. This CDR3 contains 16 residues. Germline lookup yields CDR1 MNHEY and CDR2 SVGAGI. V lost 0 bases, J lost 2 bases, and 6 bases stayed unmatched. The CDR3 nucleotides read TGTGCCAGCAGTTACTCAAAGGGGGCATTTAACACTGAAGCTTTCTTT. It specifies CASSYSKGAFNTEAFF.

J is TRBJ1-1 and V is TRBV12-3 or TRBV12-4; D is unresolved. There are 13 residues in the CDR3. With 3 bases removed from V and 0 bases from J, the gap between germline ends came to 5 bases. CDR3 sequence reads: CASSFQLNTEAFF. In DNA form, the CDR3 reads TGTGCCAGCAGTTTCCAGTTGAACACTGAAGCTTTCTTT.

The rearrangement uses TRBV20-1 and TRBJ1-3; a weak D match, TRBD1 (6 bases). The CDR3 has 13 residues. Germline values: CDR1 DFQATT, CDR2 SNEGSKA (reference sequence). V lost 5 bases and J 1 base, leaving 9 bases between the germline ends. CDR3 in DNA: TGCAGTGCTCGGACAGCATCTGGAAACACCATATATTTT. Its translation is CSARTASGNTIYF.

The V gene is TRBV5-1, the J gene TRBJ2-7; possibly TRBD1 for D (6 bases). Germline CDR1 and CDR2: SGHRS and YFSETQ. The CDR3 is 18 residues long. Trimming shortened V by 5 bases and J by 0 bases, and 24 bases separated the two germline ends. This chain's CDR3 is CASRYHGLRGNASYEQYF. CDR3 nucleotides: TGCGCCAGCAGATACCACGGACTCAGGGGTAATGCCTCCTACGAGCAGTACTTC.

This clonotype has a single count. This rearrangement joins TRBV14 to TRBJ2-7, with 10 bases aligning to TRBD2. J was trimmed by 2 bases and V by 2 bases; bases with no gene match: 9. The V gene's germline CDR1 is SGHDN and CDR2 FVKESK. This CDR3 has 17 residues. The CDR3 region is CASSQTGELAGTYEQYF. DNA of the CDR3: TGTGCCAGCAGCCAAACAGGGGAACTAGCGGGAACCTACGAGCAGTACTTC.